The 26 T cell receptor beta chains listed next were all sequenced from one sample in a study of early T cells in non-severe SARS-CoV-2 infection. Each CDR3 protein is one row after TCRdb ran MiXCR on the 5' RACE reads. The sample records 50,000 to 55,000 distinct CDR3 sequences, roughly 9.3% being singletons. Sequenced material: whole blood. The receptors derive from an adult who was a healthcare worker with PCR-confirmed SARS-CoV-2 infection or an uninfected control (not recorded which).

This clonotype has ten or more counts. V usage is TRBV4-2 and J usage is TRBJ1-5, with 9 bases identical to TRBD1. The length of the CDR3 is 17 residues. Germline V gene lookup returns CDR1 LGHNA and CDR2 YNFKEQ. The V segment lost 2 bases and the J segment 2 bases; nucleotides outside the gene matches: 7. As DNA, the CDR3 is TGTGCCAGCAGCCAAATCGGGACAGGGCCGGGCAATCAGCCCCAGCATTTT. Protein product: CASSQIGTGPGNQPQHF.

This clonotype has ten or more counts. The DNA of the CDR3 is TGTGCCAGCAGTTACATAGCGCCCCCCGAGCAGTACTTC. This gives the protein CASSYIAPPEQYF. The rearrangement uses TRBV6-6 and TRBJ2-7; D is perhaps TRBD2 (5 bases). CDR3 length equals 13 residues. Deletions cut 2 bases from V and 6 bases from J, with 11 bases between. The germline gives CDR1 MNHNY, CDR2 SVGAGI (reference sequence).

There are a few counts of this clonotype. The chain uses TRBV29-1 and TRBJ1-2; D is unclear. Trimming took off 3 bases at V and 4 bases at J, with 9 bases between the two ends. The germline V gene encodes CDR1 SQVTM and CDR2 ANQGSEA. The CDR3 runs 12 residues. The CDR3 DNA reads TGCAGCGTTGATCGGCTTGGCTATGGCTACACCTTC. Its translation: CSVDRLGYGYTF. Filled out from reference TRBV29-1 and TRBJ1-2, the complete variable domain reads SAVISQKPSRDICQRGTSLTIQCQVDSQVTMMFWYRQQPGQSLTLIATANQGSEATYESGFVIDKFPISRPNLTFSTLTVSNMSPEDSSIYLCSVDRLGYGYTFGSGTRLTVV.

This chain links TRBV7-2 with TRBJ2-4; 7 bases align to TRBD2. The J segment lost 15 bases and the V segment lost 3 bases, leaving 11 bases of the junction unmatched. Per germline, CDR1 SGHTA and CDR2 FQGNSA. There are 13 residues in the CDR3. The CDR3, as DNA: TGTGCCAGCAGCTTTGGGGGTAGCGGGTTCTGGTACTTC. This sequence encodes CASSFGGSGFWYF. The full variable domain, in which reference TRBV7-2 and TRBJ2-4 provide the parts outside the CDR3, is GAGVSQSPSNKVTEKGKDVELRCDPISGHTALYWYRQSLGQGLEFLIYFQGNSAPDKSGLPSDRFSAERTGGSVSTLTIQRTQQEDSAVYLCASSFGGSGFWYFGAGTRLSVL.

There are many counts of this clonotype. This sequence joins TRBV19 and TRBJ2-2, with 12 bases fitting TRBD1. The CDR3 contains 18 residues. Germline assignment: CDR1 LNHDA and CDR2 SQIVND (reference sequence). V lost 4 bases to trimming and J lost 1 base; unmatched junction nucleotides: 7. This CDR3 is CASSTRDRGLGNTGELFF. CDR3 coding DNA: TGTGCCAGTAGTACCCGGGACAGGGGGCTAGGGAACACCGGGGAGCTGTTTTTT.

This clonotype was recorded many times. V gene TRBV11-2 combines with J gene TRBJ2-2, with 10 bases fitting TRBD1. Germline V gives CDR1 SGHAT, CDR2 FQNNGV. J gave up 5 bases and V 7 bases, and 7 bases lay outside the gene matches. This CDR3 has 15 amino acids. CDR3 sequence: CASTLRTGGTGELFF. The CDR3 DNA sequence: TGTGCCAGCACCCTGAGGACAGGGGGAACCGGGGAGCTGTTTTTT.

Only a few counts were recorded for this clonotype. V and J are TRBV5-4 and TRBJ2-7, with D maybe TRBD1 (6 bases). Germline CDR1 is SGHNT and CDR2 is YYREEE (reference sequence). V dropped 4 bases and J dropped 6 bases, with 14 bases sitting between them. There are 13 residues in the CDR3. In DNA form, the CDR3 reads TGTGCCAGCAGCCGGGTAGGGGGATCCGAGCAGTACTTC. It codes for CASSRVGGSEQYF.

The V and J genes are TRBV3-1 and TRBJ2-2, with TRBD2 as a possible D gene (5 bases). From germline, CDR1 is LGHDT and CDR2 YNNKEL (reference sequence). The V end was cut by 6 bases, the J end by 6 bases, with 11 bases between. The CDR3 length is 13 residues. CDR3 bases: TGTGCCAGCAGTCTAGCCCCGGCCGGGGAGCTGTTTTTT. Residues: CASSLAPAGELFF.

CDR3 sequence reads: CASSQESSGRAGEQFF. The CDR3 DNA sequence: TGCGCCAGCAGCCAAGAGAGTAGCGGGAGGGCCGGGGAGCAGTTCTTC. This chain uses TRBV4-1 with TRBJ2-1, with 11 bases aligning to TRBD2. Germline CDR1 reads MGHRA; CDR2 reads YSYEKL. The length of the CDR3 is 16 residues. V shed 0 bases and J 10 bases; nucleotides not matched to a gene: 8.

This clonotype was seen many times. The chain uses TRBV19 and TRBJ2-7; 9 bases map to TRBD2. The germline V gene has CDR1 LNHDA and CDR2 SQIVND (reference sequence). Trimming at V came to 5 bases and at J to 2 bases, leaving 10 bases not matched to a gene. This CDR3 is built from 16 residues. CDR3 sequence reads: CASSPYGGRVAYEQYF. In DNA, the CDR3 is TGTGCCAGTAGTCCTTATGGCGGGAGGGTTGCCTACGAGCAGTACTTC.

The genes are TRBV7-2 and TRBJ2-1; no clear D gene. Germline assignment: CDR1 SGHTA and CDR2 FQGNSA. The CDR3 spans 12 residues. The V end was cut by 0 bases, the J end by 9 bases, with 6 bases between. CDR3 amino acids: CASSLARLEQFF. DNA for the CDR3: TGTGCCAGCAGCTTAGCGCGTCTTGAGCAGTTCTTC.

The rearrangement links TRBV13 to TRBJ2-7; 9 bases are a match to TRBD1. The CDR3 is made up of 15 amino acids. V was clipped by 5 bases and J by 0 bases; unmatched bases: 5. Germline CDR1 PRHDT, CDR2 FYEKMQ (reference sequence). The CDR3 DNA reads TGTGCCAGCAGCGCGGGGACAGGGAACTCCTACGAGCAGTACTTC. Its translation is CASSAGTGNSYEQYF.

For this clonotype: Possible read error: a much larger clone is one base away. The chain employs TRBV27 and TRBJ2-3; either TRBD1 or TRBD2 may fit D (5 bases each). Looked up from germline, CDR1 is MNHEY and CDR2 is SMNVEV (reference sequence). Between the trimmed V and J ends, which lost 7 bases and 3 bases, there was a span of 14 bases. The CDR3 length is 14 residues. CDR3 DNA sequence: TGTGCCAGCAACGGGGCAGGGACGACAGATACGCAGTATTTT. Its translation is CASNGAGTTDTQYF.

Here the CDR3 reads CASSNPGQGATDTQYF. The CDR3 DNA follows: TGCGCCAGCAGCAACCCTGGACAGGGGGCGACAGATACGCAGTATTTT. This chain uses TRBV5-1 with TRBJ2-3, with 11 bases that match TRBD1. CDR1 and CDR2 (germline): SGHRS, YFSETQ. Trimming at V came to 4 bases and at J to 3 bases, leaving 7 bases not matched to a gene. This CDR3 is 16 amino acids long. Using reference TRBV5-1 and TRBJ2-3 for the parts outside the CDR3, the full variable domain is KAGVTQTPRYLIKTRGQQVTLSCSPISGHRSVSWYQQTPGQGLQFLFEYFSETQRNKGNFPGRFSGRQFSNSRSEMNVSTLELGDSALYLCASSNPGQGATDTQYFGPGTRLTVL.

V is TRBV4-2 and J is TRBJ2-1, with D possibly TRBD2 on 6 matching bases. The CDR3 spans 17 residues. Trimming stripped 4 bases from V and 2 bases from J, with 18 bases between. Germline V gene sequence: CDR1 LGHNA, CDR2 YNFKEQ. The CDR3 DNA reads TGTGCCAGCAGCCTAGGGGACTCTTCAGGCCCCTACAATGAGCAGTTCTTC. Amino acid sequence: CASSLGDSSGPYNEQFF.

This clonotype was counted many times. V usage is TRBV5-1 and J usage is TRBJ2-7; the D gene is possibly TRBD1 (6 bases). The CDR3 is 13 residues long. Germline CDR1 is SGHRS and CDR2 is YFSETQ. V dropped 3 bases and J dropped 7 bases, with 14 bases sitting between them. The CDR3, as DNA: TGCGCCAGCAGCTCGAAGACAGGCAAAGAGCAGTACTTC. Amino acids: CASSSKTGKEQYF.

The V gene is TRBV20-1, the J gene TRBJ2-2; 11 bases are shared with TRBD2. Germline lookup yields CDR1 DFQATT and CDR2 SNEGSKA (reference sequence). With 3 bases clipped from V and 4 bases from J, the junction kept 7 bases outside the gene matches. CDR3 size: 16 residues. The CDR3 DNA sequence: TGCAGTGCTAGTGGGACTAGCGGAAGACCCACCGGGGAGCTGTTTTTT. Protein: CSASGTSGRPTGELFF.

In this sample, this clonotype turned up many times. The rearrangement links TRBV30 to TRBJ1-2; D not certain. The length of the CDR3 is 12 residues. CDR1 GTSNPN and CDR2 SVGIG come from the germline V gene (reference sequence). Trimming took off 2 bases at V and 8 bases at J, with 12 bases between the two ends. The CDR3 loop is CAWSSLGGGYTF. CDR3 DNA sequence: TGTGCCTGGAGTAGCCTCGGTGGGGGCTACACCTTC.

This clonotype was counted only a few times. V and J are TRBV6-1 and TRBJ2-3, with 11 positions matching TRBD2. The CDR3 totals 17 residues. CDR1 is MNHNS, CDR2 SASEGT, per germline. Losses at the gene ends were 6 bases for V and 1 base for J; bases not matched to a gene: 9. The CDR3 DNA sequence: TGTGCCAGCAGCGCCACTAGCGGGAGTGGGGGCACAGATACGCAGTATTTT. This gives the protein CASSATSGSGGTDTQYF.

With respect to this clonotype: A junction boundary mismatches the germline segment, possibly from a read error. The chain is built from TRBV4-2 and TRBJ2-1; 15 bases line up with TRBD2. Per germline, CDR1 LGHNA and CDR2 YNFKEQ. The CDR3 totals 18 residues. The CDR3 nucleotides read TGTGCCAGCAGACAAGAGGGACTAGCGGGAGGCCAAAACAATGAGCAGTTCTTC. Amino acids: CASRQEGLAGGQNNEQFF.

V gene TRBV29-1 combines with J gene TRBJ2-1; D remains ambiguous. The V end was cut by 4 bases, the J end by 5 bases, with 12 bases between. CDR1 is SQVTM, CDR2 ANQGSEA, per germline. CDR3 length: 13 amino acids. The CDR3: CSVAPYSDNEQFF. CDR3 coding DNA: TGCAGCGTTGCCCCCTACTCAGACAATGAGCAGTTCTTC.

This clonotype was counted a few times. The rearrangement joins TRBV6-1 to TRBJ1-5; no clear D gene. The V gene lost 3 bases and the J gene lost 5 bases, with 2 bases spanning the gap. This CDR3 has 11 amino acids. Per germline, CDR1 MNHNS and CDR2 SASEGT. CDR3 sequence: CASSEHQPQHF. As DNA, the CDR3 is TGTGCCAGCAGTGAGCATCAGCCCCAGCATTTT.

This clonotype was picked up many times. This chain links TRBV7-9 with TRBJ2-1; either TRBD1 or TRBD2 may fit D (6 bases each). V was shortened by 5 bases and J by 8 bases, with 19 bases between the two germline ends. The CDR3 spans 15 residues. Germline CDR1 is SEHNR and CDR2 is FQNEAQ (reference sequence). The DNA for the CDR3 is TGTGCCAGCAGCCGGACAGTAGCGGTATACTATGAGCAGTTCTTC. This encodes CASSRTVAVYYEQFF.

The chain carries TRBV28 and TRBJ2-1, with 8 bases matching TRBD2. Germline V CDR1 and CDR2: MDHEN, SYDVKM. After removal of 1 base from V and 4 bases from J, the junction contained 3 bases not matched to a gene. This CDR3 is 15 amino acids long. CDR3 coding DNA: TGTGCCAGCAGTTTATCTAGCGGGCTTTACAATGAGCAGTTCTTC. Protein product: CASSLSSGLYNEQFF.

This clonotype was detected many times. The CDR3 DNA follows: TGTGCCAGCAGTTGGACTAGCGGGAGGCCAGATACGCAGTATTTT. Translation: CASSWTSGRPDTQYF. This rearrangement joins TRBV28 to TRBJ2-3; 14 bases match TRBD2. The germline V gene has CDR1 MDHEN and CDR2 SYDVKM. CDR3 length equals 15 residues. V lost 4 bases, J lost 4 bases, and 1 base stayed unmatched.

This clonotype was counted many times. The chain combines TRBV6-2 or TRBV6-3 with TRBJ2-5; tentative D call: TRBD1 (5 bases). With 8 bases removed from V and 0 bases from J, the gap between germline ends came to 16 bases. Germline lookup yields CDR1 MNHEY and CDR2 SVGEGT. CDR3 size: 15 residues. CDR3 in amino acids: CASSLGWTNQETQYF. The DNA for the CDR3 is TGTGCCAGCTCCCTCGGGTGGACAAACCAAGAGACCCAGTACTTC.